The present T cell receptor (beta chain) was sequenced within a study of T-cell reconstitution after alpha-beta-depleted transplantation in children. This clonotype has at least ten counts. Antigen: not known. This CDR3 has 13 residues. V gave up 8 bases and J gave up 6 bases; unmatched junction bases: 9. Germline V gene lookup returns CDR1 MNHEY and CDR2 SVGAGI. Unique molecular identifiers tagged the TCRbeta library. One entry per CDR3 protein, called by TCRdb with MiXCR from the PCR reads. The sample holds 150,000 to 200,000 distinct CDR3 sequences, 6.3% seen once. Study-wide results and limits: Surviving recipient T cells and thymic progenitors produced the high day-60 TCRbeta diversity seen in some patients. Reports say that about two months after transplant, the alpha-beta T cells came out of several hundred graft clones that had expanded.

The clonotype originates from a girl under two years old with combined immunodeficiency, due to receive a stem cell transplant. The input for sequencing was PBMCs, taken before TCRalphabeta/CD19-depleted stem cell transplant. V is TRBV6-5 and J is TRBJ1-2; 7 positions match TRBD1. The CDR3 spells CASRQGWENGYTF. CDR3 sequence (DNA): TGTGCCAGCCGACAGGGCTGGGAGAATGGCTACACCTTC.